The T cell receptor beta chain under discussion was sequenced for a study of cytomegalovirus exposure and HLA in healthy donors. Study in general: Unique TCRs from HLA-typed donors, 80 million to 90 million of them, were held in an early data release.

Study-wide points: Data from an earlier analysis indicated that most TCR beta V segments were productive either about 87% or about 30% of the time.

About this clone itself: Its antigen remains unknown.

This CDR3 spans 14 amino acids. Germline V gene data show CDR1 as SGHNT and CDR2 as YENEEA. The PCR ran on 60 Vbeta and 13 Jbeta primers. Repertoires were generated with immunoSEQ multiplex PCR, while TCRdb's copy carries only in-frame clones and drops some. This table holds 310,000 or so clones, around 90% found once. This TCR was sampled from a woman aged 18-30 years in good health and CMV-seronegative. The genes are TRBV11-3 and TRBJ2-5; 8 bases are shared with TRBD2. The J call may be faulty, since TRBJ2-7 better matches the DNA end. The sample consisted of PBMCs. In DNA, the CDR3 is TGTGCCAGCAGTGGGACCTCGGGGGGGCACGAGCAGTACTTC. Translation gives CASSGTSGGHEQYF.